This is a list of T cell receptor beta chains from one sample in a study of blood T cell repertoires in COVID-19. TCRdb keeps only in-frame clones here, not all; method: immunoSEQ multiplex PCR. The sample lists over 150,000 clones, over 80% occurring once. The sequenced material came from peripheral blood. The receptor source for this set is a woman between 40 and 50 years old with COVID-19, enrolled during active disease. Each CDR3 is given with its conserved first and last residue. Each record gives: clone size, D gene, V gene, J gene, CDR3 protein, CDR3 DNA. D genes are given only for firm matches. The listing skips clone size in some rows; elsewhere it reads once, few, many or a size class.

clone size: -
D gene: -
V gene: TRBV13
J gene: TRBJ2-1
CDR3 protein: CASDSSYNEQFF
CDR3 DNA: TGTGCCAGCGACAGCTCCTACAATGAGCAGTTCTTC

clone size: -
D gene: -
V gene: TRBV6-1
J gene: TRBJ2-3
CDR3 protein: CASSDGTLADSTDTQYF
CDR3 DNA: TGTGCCAGCAGTGATGGTACTTTAGCGGATAGCACAGATACGCAGTATTTT

clone size: once
D gene: TRBD2
V gene: TRBV27
J gene: TRBJ2-3
CDR3 protein: CASSPLAGGQDTQYF
CDR3 DNA: TGTGCCAGCAGCCCTTTAGCGGGGGGGCAAGATACGCAGTATTTT

clone size: few
D gene: -
V gene: TRBV15
J gene: TRBJ2-3
CDR3 protein: CATSRERKSTDTQYF
CDR3 DNA: TGTGCCACCAGCAGAGAGAGGAAATCGACAGATACGCAGTATTTT

clone size: -
D gene: -
V gene: TRBV6-4
J gene: TRBJ2-1
CDR3 protein: CASSDSSENEQFF
CDR3 DNA: TGTGCCAGCAGTGACTCTAGCGAAAATGAGCAGTTCTTC

clone size: few
D gene: TRBD2
V gene: TRBV13
J gene: TRBJ2-1
CDR3 protein: CASSLDPAGGQNEQFF
CDR3 DNA: TGTGCCAGCAGCTTAGATCCAGCGGGAGGGCAAAATGAGCAGTTCTTC

clone size: -
D gene: -
V gene: TRBV9
J gene: TRBJ2-3
CDR3 protein: CASSVRSGSPSTDTQYF
CDR3 DNA: TGTGCCAGCAGCGTAAGGAGTGGGAGCCCTAGCACAGATACGCAGTATTTT

clone size: -
D gene: TRBD1
V gene: TRBV19
J gene: TRBJ2-2
CDR3 protein: CASGPDRGGTGELFF
CDR3 DNA: TGTGCCAGTGGACCGGACAGGGGAGGCACCGGGGAGCTGTTTTTT

clone size: -
D gene: -
V gene: TRBV6-1
J gene: TRBJ1-2
CDR3 protein: CASSEHNYGYTF
CDR3 DNA: TGTGCCAGCAGTGAACATAACTATGGCTACACCTTC

clone size: -
D gene: -
V gene: TRBV11-3
J gene: TRBJ1-2
CDR3 protein: CASSTSQGYGYTF
CDR3 DNA: TGTGCCAGCAGCACCTCCCAGGGATATGGCTACACCTTC

clone size: -
D gene: -
V gene: TRBV9
J gene: TRBJ1-1
CDR3 protein: CASSVDPRRQTEAFF
CDR3 DNA: TGTGCCAGCAGCGTAGACCCACGAAGACAGACTGAAGCTTTCTTT

clone size: -
D gene: TRBD2
V gene: TRBV2
J gene: TRBJ2-3
CDR3 protein: CAARGTSGTDTQYF
CDR3 DNA: TGTGCCGCTCGCGGGACTAGCGGGACAGATACGCAGTATTTT

clone size: -
D gene: -
V gene: TRBV5-4
J gene: TRBJ2-7
CDR3 protein: CASSLPRVGNEQYF
CDR3 DNA: TGTGCCAGCAGCTTGCCGAGGGTGGGTAACGAGCAGTACTTC

clone size: -
D gene: -
V gene: TRBV6-6
J gene: TRBJ2-1
CDR3 protein: CASSYPRETYNEQFF
CDR3 DNA: TGTGCCAGCAGTTACCCCCGGGAGACGTACAATGAGCAGTTCTTC

clone size: -
D gene: TRBD1
V gene: TRBV5-1
J gene: TRBJ1-1
CDR3 protein: CASSQRDSEAFF
CDR3 DNA: TGCGCCAGCAGCCAGAGGGACAGTGAAGCTTTCTTT

clone size: -
D gene: -
V gene: TRBV10-3
J gene: TRBJ2-2
CDR3 protein: CAISDSGGHGGELFF
CDR3 DNA: TGTGCCATCAGTGACTCCGGGGGGCATGGCGGGGAGCTGTTTTTT

clone size: -
D gene: TRBD2
V gene: TRBV11-1
J gene: TRBJ2-1
CDR3 protein: CASSLLAGGHNEQFF
CDR3 DNA: TGTGCCAGCAGCCTCTTAGCGGGGGGGCACAATGAGCAGTTCTTC

clone size: -
D gene: -
V gene: TRBV10-3
J gene: TRBJ1-1
CDR3 protein: CAISERQEPLAFF
CDR3 DNA: TGTGCCATCAGTGAAAGACAGGAGCCCTTAGCTTTCTTT

clone size: -
D gene: -
V gene: TRBV2
J gene: TRBJ1-1
CDR3 protein: CASSSQGNEYTEAFF
CDR3 DNA: TGTGCCAGCAGTTCCCAGGGGAATGAGTATACTGAAGCTTTCTTT

clone size: -
D gene: TRBD1
V gene: TRBV12-5
J gene: TRBJ1-3
CDR3 protein: CASGLRTGVSGNTIYF
CDR3 DNA: TGTGCTAGTGGTTTGCGGACAGGGGTCTCTGGAAACACCATATATTTT

clone size: few
D gene: -
V gene: TRBV2
J gene: TRBJ1-5
CDR3 protein: CASKDRQGKEAPQHF
CDR3 DNA: TGTGCCTCCAAAGACCGTCAGGGGAAGGAGGCGCCCCAGCATTTT

clone size: many
D gene: TRBD1
V gene: TRBV28
J gene: TRBJ1-5
CDR3 protein: CASSDRGHQPQHF
CDR3 DNA: TGTGCCAGCAGTGACAGGGGCCATCAGCCCCAGCATTTT